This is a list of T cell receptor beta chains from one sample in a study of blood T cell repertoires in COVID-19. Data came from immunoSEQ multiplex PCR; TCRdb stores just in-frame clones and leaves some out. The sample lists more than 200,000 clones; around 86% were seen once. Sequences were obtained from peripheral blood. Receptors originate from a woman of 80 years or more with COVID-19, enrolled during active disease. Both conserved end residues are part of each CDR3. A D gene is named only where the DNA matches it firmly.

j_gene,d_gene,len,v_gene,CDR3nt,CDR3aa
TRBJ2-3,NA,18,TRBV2,TGTGCCAGCAGTGACCTCAAACATGACAGGCTGGGCGCAGATACGCAGTATTTT,CASSDLKHDRLGADTQYF
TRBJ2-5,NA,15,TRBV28,TGTGCCAGCAGTTTTTGGAGGGGGCGCGGCGAGACCCAGTACTTC,CASSFWRGRGETQYF
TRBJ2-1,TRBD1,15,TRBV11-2,TGTGCCAGCAGCGCATGGACAGGGACCGTGAATGAGCAGTTCTTC,CASSAWTGTVNEQFF
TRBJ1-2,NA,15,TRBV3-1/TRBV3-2,TGTGCCAGCAGCCAAGGAGGGCGGGAAGGCTATGGCTACACCTTC,CASSQGGREGYGYTF
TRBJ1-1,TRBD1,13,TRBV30,TGTGCCTGGGTAGGACAGGGGGCTACTGAAGCTTTCTTT,CAWVGQGATEAFF
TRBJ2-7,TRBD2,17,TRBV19,TGTGCCAGTAGTCCCGGGACTAGCGGGGGGTTCCCCTACGAGCAGTACTTC,CASSPGTSGGFPYEQYF
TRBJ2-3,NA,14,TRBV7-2,TGTGCCAGCAGCTTAGACGGGAGCAGAGATACGCAGTATTTT,CASSLDGSRDTQYF
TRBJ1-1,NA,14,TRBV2,TGTGCCAGCAGGAAAGCTCAGGGAGGGACTGAAGCTTTCTTT,CASRKAQGGTEAFF
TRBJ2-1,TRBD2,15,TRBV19,TGTGCCAGTAGTATCCAAAGCGGGAGATACAATGAGCAGTTCTTC,CASSIQSGRYNEQFF
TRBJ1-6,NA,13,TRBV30,TGTGCCTGGAGTCCAGTGATTAATTCACCCCTCCACTTT,CAWSPVINSPLHF
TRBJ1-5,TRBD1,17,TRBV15,TGTGCCACCAGCAGAGATATGGGACAGGGCAGGAATCAGCCCCAGCATTTT,CATSRDMGQGRNQPQHF
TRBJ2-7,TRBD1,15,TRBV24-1,TGTGCCACCAGTGCTGGGGACAGGAGCTCCTACGAGCAGTACTTC,CATSAGDRSSYEQYF
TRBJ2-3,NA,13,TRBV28,TGTGCCAGCAGTGGTGGGACATCAGATACGCAGTATTTT,CASSGGTSDTQYF
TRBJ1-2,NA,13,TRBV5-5,TGTGCCAGCACATCCTACAGAGACTATGGCTACACCTTC,CASTSYRDYGYTF
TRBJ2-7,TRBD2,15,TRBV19,TGTGCCAGTAGTATATCCCGGGAGGGCCCCTACGAGCAGTACTTC,CASSISREGPYEQYF
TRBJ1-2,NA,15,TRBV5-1,TGCGCCAGCAGCTTGGGGGACATACTAAACTATGGCTACACCTTC,CASSLGDILNYGYTF
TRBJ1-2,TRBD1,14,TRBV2,TGTGCCAGCATCCCAGGGACAGGGAGTGACGGCTACACCTTC,CASIPGTGSDGYTF
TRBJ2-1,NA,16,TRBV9,TGTGCCAGCAGCGTACTACCGCGCCAGGGGAGGGATGAGCAGTTCTTC,CASSVLPRQGRDEQFF
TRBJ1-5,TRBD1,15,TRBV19,TGTGCCTCTTTGTCATTCTCAGGGGGCGGTCAGCCCCAGCATTTT,CASLSFSGGGQPQHF
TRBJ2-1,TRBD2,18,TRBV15,TGTGCCACCGAGTCGAGACATAGCGGGAGGGGGAACTACAATGAGCAGTTCTTC,CATESRHSGRGNYNEQFF
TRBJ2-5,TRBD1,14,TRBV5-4,TGTGCCAGCAGCACCAGACAGGGAGCAGAGACCCAGTACTTC,CASSTRQGAETQYF
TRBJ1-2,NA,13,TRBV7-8,TGTGCCAGCAGCTTATCAGTATACTATGGCTACACCTTC,CASSLSVYYGYTF
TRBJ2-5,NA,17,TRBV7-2,TGTGCCAGCAGAAGCAAGGTCCGGACAGAGGGTCAAGAGACCCAGTACTTC,CASRSKVRTEGQETQYF
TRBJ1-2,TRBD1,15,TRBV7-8,TGTGCCAGCAGCACAGAGGGGACAGGGAGTTATGGCTACACCTTC,CASSTEGTGSYGYTF